The subject of this entry is one TCR beta chain. Antigen unknown. The CDR3 consists of 17 residues. Germline V gene lookup returns CDR1 SGHTA and CDR2 FQGNSA. A 6-nucleotide sample barcode was carried by the UMIs, which template switching added. TCRdb reprocessed the 5' RACE reads, keeping one entry per CDR3 protein, no DNA. The listing contains 400,000 to 500,000 distinct CDR3 sequences. The record originates from a study of monozygotic twins with inflammatory bowel disease. Whole-study findings and limits: Diversity of TCRbeta measured by inverse Simpson was lower in IBD patients than in healthy co-twins. Healthy twins shared more clonotypes with others than IBD patients, most markedly active ones.

V and J are TRBV7-2 and TRBJ2-1; TCRdb returns TRBD2, unconfirmable since there is no DNA. The sequence was collected from a human donor with ulcerative colitis or Crohn's disease, or a healthy co-twin of an affected twin (not recorded which). Sequences were obtained from blood. This CDR3 is CASSLERRTSGNNEQFF.